This T cell receptor beta chain was observed in a study of blood T cell repertoires in COVID-19. Turning to the study itself: Sites in the United States, Italy and Spain provided acute and convalescent COVID-19 samples.

As handled by the study authors: Scientists estimated how many nucleated cells there were by amplifying reference gene primers. Sequencing used immunoSEQ multiplex PCR; TCRdb keeps in-frame clones, though not all of them. That table is the source of V, J and clone size, and D and trimming were worked out from the DNA. This table holds 110,000 or so clones, 75% to 85% found once. The germline V and J ends were trimmed by 1 base and 3 bases, with 10 bases remaining between them. The CDR3 covers 14 residues. The germline CDR1 and CDR2 sequences are SGHTA and FQGNSA. What was sequenced was peripheral blood. The TCR comes from a human donor in a cohort sampled during active COVID-19. The chain uses TRBV7-2 and TRBJ2-7; weak D call: TRBD1 (6 bases). The CDR3 here is CASSLVGQLYEQYF. The CDR3 region has the DNA TGTGCCAGCAGCTTAGTTGGACAGCTCTACGAGCAGTACTTC.